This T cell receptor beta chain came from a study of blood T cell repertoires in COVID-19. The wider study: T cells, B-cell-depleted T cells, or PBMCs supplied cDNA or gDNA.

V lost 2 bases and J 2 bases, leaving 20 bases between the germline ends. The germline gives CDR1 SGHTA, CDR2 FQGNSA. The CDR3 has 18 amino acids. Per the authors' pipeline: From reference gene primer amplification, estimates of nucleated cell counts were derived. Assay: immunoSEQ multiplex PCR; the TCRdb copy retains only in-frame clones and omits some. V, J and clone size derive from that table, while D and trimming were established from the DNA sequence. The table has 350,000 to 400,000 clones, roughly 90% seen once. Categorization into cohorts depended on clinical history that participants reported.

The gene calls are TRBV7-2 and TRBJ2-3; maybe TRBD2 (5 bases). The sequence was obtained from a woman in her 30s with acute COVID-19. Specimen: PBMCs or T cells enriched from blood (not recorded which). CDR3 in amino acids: CASSLTIALPGNTDTQYF. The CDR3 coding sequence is TGTGCCAGCAGCTTAACCATAGCTTTGCCGGGGAACACAGATACGCAGTATTTT.